These T cell receptor beta chains were read from a single sample in a study of a mutant IDH1 vaccine in newly diagnosed glioma. Clones were sequenced by immunoSEQ multiplex PCR, and TCRdb holds only the in-frame ones, with some missing. The table lists 30,000 to 35,000 clones, around 90% of them singletons. Their recognized antigens are unknown. The input for sequencing was PBMCs, taken from a glioma patient whose treatment included an IDH1 peptide vaccine. The receptor set was obtained from a middle-aged woman with glioma. Both conserved end residues are trimmed from each CDR3. D genes are given only for firm matches.

D	V	J	CDR3
-	TRBV5-8	TRBJ1-5	ASSPRGWYSNQPQH
TRBD2	TRBV25-1	TRBJ2-3	ASSGPGLAGDGDTQY
-	TRBV5-1	TRBJ2-7	ASSLEADRAYEQY
TRBD2	TRBV5-4	TRBJ2-1	ASNPGRGSYNEQF
TRBD1	TRBV10-3	TRBJ2-7	AINNQGQAYEQY
-	TRBV11-2	TRBJ2-7	ASSLVREQY
-	TRBV15	TRBJ1-4	ATSRAAWGSEKLF
TRBD2	TRBV4-1	TRBJ2-7	ASSARTSGSYEQY
TRBD1	TRBV6-1	TRBJ1-5	ASIATGPNQPQH
TRBD1	TRBV5-1	TRBJ2-7	ASSLGGDRGQNEQY
-	TRBV6-1	TRBJ1-1	ASSEHIRRGWAFWLWTEAF
TRBD2	TRBV30	TRBJ2-1	AWSVRLAAYNEQF